These T cell receptor beta chains were read from a single sample in a study of T-cell memory formation after mild COVID-19. TCRdb called the 5' RACE reads again in MiXCR, with one record for every CDR3 protein. The sample has 45,000 to 55,000 distinct CDR3 sequences; over 8.5% are singletons. Sequenced input: PBMCs or a T cell subset sorted from them (not recorded which). All receptors derive from an adult woman who had mild COVID-19 (a few samples of this study predate the infection). Cell type and time point are not known. Each CDR3 is given with its conserved first and last residue. The order of the fields is D gene, V gene, J gene, clone size, CDR3 DNA, CDR3 protein. A D gene is named only where the DNA matches it firmly. Clone size is not always given. Where it is, it says once, few, many or a class for expanded clones.

>-|TRBV12-3/TRBV12-4|TRBJ1-5|-
TGTGCCAGCAGTTTACGCAGCAATCAGCCCCAGCATTTT
CASSLRSNQPQHF
>-|TRBV30|TRBJ2-7|-
TGTGCCTGGAGAGGCAACTACGAGCAGTACTTC
CAWRGNYEQYF
>-|TRBV5-1|TRBJ2-2|many
TGCGCCAGCATCGTCCAGCCTAACACCGGGGAGCTGTTTTTT
CASIVQPNTGELFF
>-|TRBV5-5|TRBJ2-5|-
TGTGCCAGCAGCGGGAGAGGCAGCAGGCCTCAAGAGACCCAGTACTTC
CASSGRGSRPQETQYF
>-|TRBV19|TRBJ2-4|few
TGTGCCAGTAGTACACGCACGGGACAATCTGACTTC
CASSTRTGQSDF
>-|TRBV10-3|TRBJ2-5|-
TGTGCCATCAGTGTGGGGGGTCCCCAAGAGACCCAGTACTTC
CAISVGGPQETQYF
>TRBD1|TRBV12-3/TRBV12-4|TRBJ1-5|many
TGTGCCAGCAGAGGACAGGGGACTAGCAATCAGCCCCAGCATTTT
CASRGQGTSNQPQHF
>TRBD2|TRBV7-2|TRBJ2-2|-
TGTGCCAGCAGCGCGGGCGGGGGGCGGAACACCGGGGAGCTGTTTTTT
CASSAGGGRNTGELFF
>-|TRBV5-1|TRBJ1-4|many
TGCGCCAGCAGCTTCAGGGGAGAAGGTGAAAAACTGTTTTTT
CASSFRGEGEKLFF
>TRBD1|TRBV3-1|TRBJ1-6|few
TGTGCCAGCAGCGTAACCGGGACAGGGGGTAATTCACCCCTCCACTTT
CASSVTGTGGNSPLHF